The 17 T cell receptor beta chains given below trace back to one sample, sequenced in a study of T cell responses to AZD1222 COVID-19 vaccine. Some clones are missing from TCRdb's copy, which holds only in-frame ones; the method was immunoSEQ multiplex PCR. Here the sample spans about 120,000 clones, around 85% being singletons. This material consisted of peripheral blood, taken on day 0 of AZD1222 vaccination. The receptors were sampled from an adult in good health.

The gene calls are TRBV3-1 (or the pseudogene TRBV3-2) and TRBJ1-2, with D unresolved. The V and J ends lost 1 base and 0 bases respectively, with 6 bases between them. Germline V gene lookup returns CDR1 LGHDT and CDR2 YNNKEL (reference sequence). The CDR3 spans 14 residues. The CDR3: CASSQGLTNYGYTF. CDR3 nucleotide sequence: TGTGCCAGCAGCCAAGGCCTCACTAACTATGGCTACACCTTC.

V and J are TRBV10-3 and TRBJ2-1, with D possibly TRBD2 on 6 matching bases. The length of the CDR3 is 17 residues. Trimming took off 4 bases at V and 5 bases at J, with 21 bases between the two ends. Germline loops: CDR1 ENHRY, CDR2 SYGVKD. This CDR3 reads CAISGSSTRKGHNEQFF. The CDR3 DNA follows: TGTGCCATCAGTGGATCCTCGACTAGGAAGGGTCACAATGAGCAGTTCTTC.

The V and J genes are TRBV29-1 and TRBJ2-1, with TRBD1 matching 12 bases. Trimming removed 3 bases from V and 7 bases from J; junction bases left unmatched: 10. Germline-derived CDR1 and CDR2 are SQVTM and ANQGSEA. The CDR3 has 16 amino acids. The CDR3 bases are TGCAGCGTTGAGGCCAAAGGGACAGGGGGCTTAAATGAGCAGTTCTTC. Protein product: CSVEAKGTGGLNEQFF.

The V call is TRBV5-1, the J call TRBJ1-1, with D uncertain. The ends were cut back, 0 bases at V and 1 base at J, with 13 bases in the middle. The CDR3 runs to 16 residues. Germline assignment: CDR1 SGHRS and CDR2 YFSETQ. CDR3 protein: CASSLEAVKKNTEAFF. As DNA, the CDR3 is TGCGCCAGCAGCTTGGAAGCAGTCAAAAAGAACACTGAAGCTTTCTTT. Full variable domain (missing parts from reference TRBV5-1 and TRBJ1-1): KAGVTQTPRYLIKTRGQQVTLSCSPISGHRSVSWYQQTPGQGLQFLFEYFSETQRNKGNFPGRFSGRQFSNSRSEMNVSTLELGDSALYLCASSLEAVKKNTEAFFGQGTRLTVV.

V and J are TRBV7-9 and TRBJ2-7; 8 bases line up with TRBD1. Germline V gene lookup returns CDR1 SEHNR and CDR2 FQNEAQ (reference sequence). The V segment lost 5 bases and the J segment 3 bases; nucleotides outside the gene matches: 6. The CDR3 covers 14 residues. CDR3 residues: CASSADRAYYEQYF. As DNA, the CDR3 is TGTGCCAGCAGCGCGGACAGGGCCTACTACGAGCAGTACTTC.

The CDR3 reads CASSFSTGYEQYF. DNA for the CDR3: TGTGCCAGCAGCTTTAGCACGGGTTACGAGCAGTACTTC. V and J are TRBV7-2 and TRBJ2-7; the D is unclear. V shed 3 bases and J shed 4 bases, with 10 bases lying between them. CDR1 SGHTA and CDR2 FQGNSA come from the germline V gene. The CDR3 length is 13 residues.

This clone was found once. This chain uses TRBV28 with TRBJ1-1; the D gene is possibly TRBD1 (6 bases). Trimming removed 8 bases from V and 3 bases from J, with 13 bases in between. This CDR3 is built from 13 residues. The germline gives CDR1 MDHEN, CDR2 SYDVKM. DNA of the CDR3: TGTGCCAGCGGTAGGGGGAGTTACACTGAAGCTTTCTTT. Translation: CASGRGSYTEAFF.

The genes are TRBV7-2 and TRBJ2-5; D may correspond to TRBD1 or TRBD2 (6 bases each). Germline lookup yields CDR1 SGHTA and CDR2 FQGNSA. This CDR3 has 15 residues. Trimming shortened V by 5 bases and J by 2 bases, and 15 bases separated the two germline ends. CDR3 loop: CASSDRRGPQETQYF. For the CDR3, the DNA is TGTGCCAGCAGCGACCGACGGGGGCCACAAGAGACCCAGTACTTC.

This chain joins TRBV28 and TRBJ2-2; maybe TRBD1 (6 bases). The length of the CDR3 is 16 residues. Germline CDR1 reads MDHEN; CDR2 reads SYDVKM. Trimming took off 8 bases at V and 4 bases at J, with 20 bases between the two ends. CDR3 in amino acids: CASQRREGRGTGELFF. The DNA of the CDR3 is TGTGCCAGCCAACGCCGGGAAGGCAGGGGCACCGGGGAGCTGTTTTTT.

The rearrangement joins TRBV6-4 to TRBJ2-1; TRBD2 agrees at 11 bases. The CDR3 contains 16 residues. V lost 4 bases, J lost 7 bases, and 9 bases stayed unmatched. Germline CDR1 reads MRHNA; CDR2 reads SNTAGT. CDR3 sequence: CASSGDPGLAANEQFF. DNA of the CDR3: TGTGCCAGCAGTGGCGATCCGGGACTAGCGGCAAATGAGCAGTTCTTC.

This clone was counted a few times. This chain joins TRBV3-1 (or the pseudogene TRBV3-2) and TRBJ1-2; unclear D gene. The V gene's germline CDR1 is LGHDT and CDR2 YNNKEL (reference sequence). The CDR3 is 14 residues long. The V gene lost 0 bases and the J gene lost 8 bases, with 13 bases spanning the gap. CDR3 DNA sequence: TGTGCCAGCAGCCAAGATCTCGGGTCAAGGGGCTACACCTTC. Translation gives CASSQDLGSRGYTF.

This clone is a singleton in its sample. The CDR3 loop reads CASSPPGLRTYEQYF. The DNA for the CDR3 is TGTGCCAGCAGCCCTCCGGGACTGAGAACCTACGAGCAGTACTTC. The gene calls are TRBV7-2 and TRBJ2-7; D is possibly TRBD2 (6 bases). The V gene lost 5 bases and the J gene lost 2 bases, with 16 bases spanning the gap. CDR3 size: 15 residues. Germline V CDR1 and CDR2: SGHTA, FQGNSA.

The chain links TRBV28 to TRBJ1-1; no definite D call. V was trimmed by 2 bases and J by 0 bases, leaving 13 bases between them. CDR3 length equals 16 residues. Germline V gives CDR1 MDHEN, CDR2 SYDVKM. In DNA, the CDR3 is TGTGCCAGCAGTTTAATTAAAGCCCCAGTGAACACTGAAGCTTTCTTT. Translated, it gives CASSLIKAPVNTEAFF.

The chain joins TRBV28 to TRBJ1-5; tentative D call: TRBD1 (6 bases). CDR1 and CDR2 (germline): MDHEN, SYDVKM. Trimming removed 1 base at V and 5 bases at J, with 12 bases between. The CDR3 runs to 15 residues. The CDR3 spells CASSLFRRGHQPQHF. The CDR3 DNA is TGTGCCAGCAGTTTATTTCGCAGGGGCCATCAGCCCCAGCATTTT.

The chain has TRBV13 and TRBJ1-1, with a weak D call TRBD1 (5 bases). There are 13 residues in the CDR3. V gave up 2 bases and J gave up 4 bases, with 8 bases separating them. Per germline, CDR1 PRHDT and CDR2 FYEKMQ (reference sequence). The CDR3 sequence: CASSLPRGTEAFF. As DNA, the CDR3 is TGTGCCAGCAGCTTACCGAGGGGCACTGAAGCTTTCTTT.

The genes are TRBV3-1 (or the pseudogene TRBV3-2) and TRBJ1-6; no clear D gene. The CDR3 length is 15 residues. The V end lost 4 bases, the J end lost 8 bases, and 15 bases lay between the germline ends. Looked up from germline, CDR1 is LGHDT and CDR2 is YNNKEL (reference sequence). Here the CDR3 reads CASSLGAPGDSPLHF. CDR3 coding DNA: TGTGCCAGCAGCCTGGGCGCCCCCGGGGATTCACCCCTCCACTTT.

The rearrangement joins TRBV12-3 or TRBV12-4 to TRBJ1-5; no firm D call. The V gene lost 9 bases and the J gene lost 7 bases, with 10 bases spanning the gap. The CDR3 runs 11 residues. The DNA of the CDR3 is TGTGCCAGGGGATGGCTACAGCCCCAGCATTTT. The encoded protein is CARGWLQPQHF.